The sequence of this T cell receptor (beta chain) was determined in a study of cytomegalovirus exposure and HLA in healthy donors. Trimming took 3 bases from V and 4 from J, leaving 20 bases between them. The CDR3 spans 16 residues. CDR1 SGHDT and CDR2 YYEEEE come from the germline V gene. The study ran its PCR with 60 Vbeta and 13 Jbeta primers. Sequencing was performed with immunoSEQ multiplex PCR; in TCRdb, only in-frame clones are kept and a portion is missing. The listing contains approximately 110,000 clones. The sequence was obtained from a man aged 18 to 30 in good health and CMV-seronegative. The gene calls are TRBV5-6 and TRBJ2-7; a weak D match, TRBD1 (6 bases). The specimen was PBMCs. For the CDR3, the DNA is TGTGCCAGCAGCTCCAAACAGGGAACTTCTTCGTACGAGCAGTACTTC. It yields the protein CASSSKQGTSSYEQYF.